This TCR beta chain was captured by sequencing in a study of CD8+CD57+ T cells in acquired aplastic anemia. Genomic DNA templated the TCR beta VDJ and CDR3 profiling. MiXCR, applied by TCRdb to the reads, yields one record per CDR3 protein. The repertoire includes some 290,000 distinct CDR3 sequences, 45% to 70% of them detected once, and approximately 8.2% sits in the top ten. Germline lookup yields CDR1 MDHEN and CDR2 SYDVKM. The CDR3 totals 11 residues. Notes on the study in general: The same twenty-nine CD8+ CDR3 sequences occurred in patients and in controls. No significant difference in CD8+ Simpson's diversity was found between patients and controls.

Comments on this clonotype: The antigen remains undetermined. The junction and the germline gene differ at one end; a read error may be behind it.

The gene calls are TRBV28 and TRBJ1-1; D remains unclear. The receptor's source is a human donor with severe aplastic anemia or a healthy control (not recorded which). Sequenced input: sorted CD4+, CD8+, or CD8+CD57+ T cells (not recorded which) from PBMCs. This chain's CDR3 is CASSLNTESFF. CDR3 nucleotides: TGTGCCAGCAGTCTGAACACTGAATCTTTCTTT.